A single sample gave rise to the 31 T cell receptor beta chains below, sequenced in a study of OX40 agonist ivuxolimab in advanced cancers. TCRdb's table, derived via immunoSEQ multiplex PCR, lists solely in-frame clones and lacks some. The table shows tens of thousands of clones, with 80% to 90% occurring only once. The starting material was CD4+ or CD8+ T cells sorted from blood, obtained in a trial of the OX40 agonist ivuxolimab. These receptors were collected from an adult with an advanced solid tumor such as melanoma, head and neck, liver or kidney cancer.

This clone has a single count. V usage is TRBV28 and J usage is TRBJ2-1; 7 bases match TRBD2. Germline loops: CDR1 MDHEN, CDR2 SYDVKM. Losses at the gene ends were 4 bases for V and 7 bases for J; bases not matched to a gene: 10. This CDR3 has 15 amino acids. CDR3 bases: TGTGCCAGCAGTTCGGGGGGACCCCGGAGGAATGAGCAGTTCTTC. It encodes CASSSGGPRRNEQFF.

The chain uses TRBV6-1 and TRBJ1-2; 7 bases fit TRBD1. The V gene's germline CDR1 is MNHNS and CDR2 SASEGT. The CDR3 covers 16 residues. V dropped 4 bases and J dropped 4; count of bases not matched to a gene: 12. CDR3 sequence: CASSGQRQGEGYGYTF. Written as DNA, the CDR3 is TGTGCCAGCAGTGGGCAAAGGCAGGGGGAAGGCTATGGCTACACCTTC.

CDR3 amino acids: CASRWRANTEAFF. The CDR3 nucleotides read TGTGCCAGCAGATGGCGGGCGAACACTGAAGCTTTCTTT. This chain uses TRBV2 with TRBJ1-1; D not certain. This CDR3 is built from 13 residues. Germline lookup yields CDR1 SNHLY and CDR2 FYNNEI. Trimming stripped 6 bases from V and 1 base from J, with 9 bases between.

This chain connects TRBV28 to TRBJ1-2; D is perhaps TRBD1 (6 bases). CDR3 size: 15 residues. Trimming pared 5 bases from V and 4 bases from J, leaving 17 bases between. Per germline, CDR1 MDHEN and CDR2 SYDVKM. The CDR3 DNA reads TGTGCCAGCAGTCTACAAGCCAGGGGCGGCTATGGCTACACCTTC. Its translation: CASSLQARGGYGYTF.

The rearrangement joins TRBV4-1 to TRBJ2-2, with 10 bases matching TRBD1. The germline V gene encodes CDR1 MGHRA and CDR2 YSYEKL. Losses at the gene ends were 3 bases for V and 4 bases for J; bases not matched to a gene: 11. The CDR3 spans 18 residues. This chain's CDR3 is CASSQKGQGETGTGELFF. CDR3 coding DNA: TGCGCCAGCAGCCAGAAAGGACAGGGGGAAACCGGCACCGGGGAGCTGTTTTTT.

The chain couples TRBV4-2 to TRBJ2-3; 15 positions match TRBD2. The V segment lost 5 bases and the J segment 5 bases; nucleotides outside the gene matches: 8. Germline-derived CDR1 and CDR2 are LGHNA and YNFKEQ. CDR3 length: 17 amino acids. The CDR3 region has the DNA TGTGCCAGCAGCTCCCAACGGACTAGCGGGAGGGTAGATACGCAGTATTTT. Encoded protein: CASSSQRTSGRVDTQYF.

The chain combines TRBV19 with TRBJ2-3; 8 bases agree with TRBD2. Looked up from germline, CDR1 is LNHDA and CDR2 is SQIVND (reference sequence). With 4 bases clipped from V and 4 bases from J, the junction kept 4 bases outside the gene matches. The length of the CDR3 is 14 residues. The CDR3 region is CASSKRERSDTQYF. In DNA, the CDR3 is TGTGCCAGTAGTAAGCGGGAGCGATCAGATACGCAGTATTTT.

The count of this clone is one. The J gene is TRBJ1-2, the V gene TRBV28, with 9 bases that match TRBD1. CDR3 length equals 15 residues. The junction had 16 bases not matched to a gene; V was cut back by 11 bases and J by 6 bases. Germline values: CDR1 MDHEN, CDR2 SYDVKM. The CDR3 DNA sequence: TGTGCCTCCAGCGCCCTCCGGGACAGGGAGGATGGCTACACCTTC. As protein: CASSALRDREDGYTF.

This chain links TRBV4-2 with TRBJ2-3; 12 nucleotides agree with TRBD2. Germline V gives CDR1 LGHNA, CDR2 YNFKEQ. The CDR3 sequence is 17 residues long. Losses at the gene ends were 4 bases for V and 6 bases for J; bases not matched to a gene: 11. CDR3 residues: CASSPLAGGPIRDTQYF. CDR3 bases: TGTGCCAGCAGCCCGCTAGCGGGGGGGCCGATCCGTGATACGCAGTATTTT.

This clone occurred a few times. The V gene is TRBV4-2, the J gene TRBJ2-7; 13 bases are a match to TRBD2. Germline V CDR1 and CDR2: LGHNA, YNFKEQ. With V trimmed by 0 bases and J by 7 bases, 3 bases remained unmatched. The length of the CDR3 is 15 residues. The CDR3 coding sequence is TGTGCCAGCAGCCAAGAACTAGCGGGAGGGGGAGAGCAGTACTTC. Translation gives CASSQELAGGGEQYF.

Remarks on this clone: This CDR3 fails to terminate in the conserved phenylalanine or tryptophan, so it likely reflects a read error. The limits of the CDR3 on the DNA are not certain, so only TCRdb's listed CDR3 is given. This rearrangement joins TRBV19 to TRBJ1-2. The CDR3 region is 10 residues in length, termini included. The germline gives CDR1 LNHDA, CDR2 SQIVND (reference sequence). The CDR3 is CASLSSDTEI.

The V call is TRBV7-3, the J call TRBJ2-1; D possibly corresponds to TRBD2 (5 bases). This CDR3 comprises 16 residues. Trimming removed 0 bases from V and 12 bases from J, with 21 bases in between. Germline V gives CDR1 SGHTA, CDR2 FQGTGA. The CDR3 sequence: CASSLTGGDSDFGQFF. In DNA, the CDR3 is TGTGCCAGCAGCTTAACCGGAGGAGATTCGGATTTCGGGCAGTTCTTC.

The V and J genes are TRBV7-3 and TRBJ2-2; 10 nucleotides line up with TRBD2. The CDR3 loop spans 16 amino acids. The J segment lost 4 bases and the V segment lost 5 bases, leaving 7 bases of the junction unmatched. From germline, CDR1 is SGHTA and CDR2 FQGTGA. CDR3 bases: TGTGCCAGCAGCCAGTACGGGACTAGCGTCACCGGGGAGCTGTTTTTT. Amino acid sequence: CASSQYGTSVTGELFF.

Details on this clone: Compared with germline, one end of the junction differs, possibly owing to a read error. This chain links TRBV5-4 with TRBJ2-5; D is possibly TRBD1 or TRBD2 (5 bases each). This CDR3 comprises 13 residues. Germline values: CDR1 SGHNT, CDR2 YYREEE (reference sequence). In nucleotides, the CDR3 is TGTGCCAGCAGCTTGGGGGACCTCCGGACCGAGTACTTC. It yields the protein CASSLGDLRTEYF.

The V gene is TRBV5-1, the J gene TRBJ2-7; the match to TRBD1 covers 10 bases. CDR1 and CDR2 from the germline V gene are SGHRS and YFSETQ. CDR3 length: 14 amino acids. The V gene end was trimmed by 4 bases and the J gene end by 5 bases; junction bases not matched to a gene: 6. The CDR3 DNA reads TGCGCCAGCAGCACGGGGACAGGGGTGGACGAGCAGTACTTC. Amino acids: CASSTGTGVDEQYF.

The rearrangement joins TRBV6-1 to TRBJ1-5; D might be TRBD1 (5 bases). The CDR3 runs to 11 residues. V shed 5 bases and J shed 10 bases, with 9 bases lying between them. From germline, CDR1 is MNHNS and CDR2 SASEGT. In DNA form, the CDR3 reads TGTGCCAGCAGTATTCAGGGACCCCAGCATTTT. Translated, it gives CASSIQGPQHF.

The chain employs TRBV28 and TRBJ2-1; the D gene is possibly TRBD1 (5 bases). The CDR3 runs to 12 residues. CDR1 is MDHEN and CDR2 is SYDVKM in the germline V gene. Trimming pared 4 bases from V and 14 bases from J, leaving 15 bases between. The DNA for the CDR3 is TGTGCCAGCAGTTATTCGTCAAGGGGTGAGTTCTTC. Protein: CASSYSSRGEFF.

The rearrangement links TRBV7-2 to TRBJ2-7, with TRBD2 matching over 9 bases. This CDR3 spans 14 amino acids. From germline, CDR1 is SGHTA and CDR2 FQGNSA. V lost 5 bases, J lost 4 bases, and 6 bases stayed unmatched. CDR3 nucleotide sequence: TGTGCCAGCAGCCGGGGTAGCGGGGGATACGAGCAGTACTTC. This gives the protein CASSRGSGGYEQYF.

The chain employs TRBV14 and TRBJ2-1; 10 positions match TRBD1. V shed 2 bases and J 7 bases; nucleotides not matched to a gene: 8. Germline V gene sequence: CDR1 SGHDN, CDR2 FVKESK. The CDR3 runs to 16 residues. CDR3 nucleotides: TGTGCCAGCAGCCAACGACAGGGGGCGCGTAGGAATGAGCAGTTCTTC. It yields the protein CASSQRQGARRNEQFF.

The chain combines TRBV19 with TRBJ1-5; the D gene is possibly TRBD1 (5 bases). Trimming removed 7 bases at V and 2 bases at J, with 15 bases between. CDR1 and CDR2 from the germline V gene are LNHDA and SQIVND (reference sequence). CDR3 length: 15 residues. The CDR3 DNA reads TGTGCCAGTACCTCATCGGGGGGGGGCAATCAGCCCCAGCATTTT. Amino acids: CASTSSGGGNQPQHF.

This chain uses TRBV18 with TRBJ2-2; 9 bases align to TRBD1. This CDR3 has 17 amino acids. Germline V gives CDR1 KGHSH, CDR2 LQKENI. V lost 3 bases and J lost 2; bases outside the gene matches: 7. The DNA of the CDR3 is TGTGCCAGCTCACCGACGGGACAGGGCAGCAACACCGGGGAGCTGTTTTTT. Protein sequence: CASSPTGQGSNTGELFF.

V is TRBV2 and J is TRBJ2-4; the match to TRBD2 covers 8 bases. Germline CDR1 reads SNHLY; CDR2 reads FYNNEI. Germline trimming cut 7 bases from V and 3 bases from J; bases unmatched to any gene: 8. The CDR3 is made up of 15 amino acids. CDR3 sequence: CASTPGGGGKNIQYF. The CDR3 DNA reads TGTGCCAGCACCCCGGGGGGGGGTGGCAAAAACATTCAGTACTTC.

V usage is TRBV7-2 and J usage is TRBJ2-1; no clear D gene. V was trimmed by 3 bases and J by 9 bases, leaving 18 bases between them. The germline CDR1 and CDR2 sequences are SGHTA and FQGNSA. This CDR3 region has 15 residues. The CDR3 region has the DNA TGTGCCAGCAGCTTCGGCAACCCAGCTCTTGGTGAGCAGTTCTTC. Protein product: CASSFGNPALGEQFF.

This clone was seen a few times. V is TRBV29-1 and J is TRBJ1-5, with TRBD1 matching 7 bases. J gave up 4 bases and V 6 bases, and 3 bases lay outside the gene matches. The germline V gene has CDR1 SQVTM and CDR2 ANQGSEA. CDR3 size: 12 residues. Written as DNA, the CDR3 is TGCAGCGTGGGACAGAGGAATCAGCCCCAGCATTTT. Protein product: CSVGQRNQPQHF.

CDR3: CASGSPGQPQHF. The CDR3 nucleotides read TGTGCTAGTGGTTCCCCAGGTCAGCCCCAGCATTTT. V is TRBV12-5 and J is TRBJ1-5; D gene ambiguous. The CDR3 covers 12 residues. The germline CDR1 and CDR2 sequences are LGHNT and FRNRAP. Trimming took 4 bases from V and 6 from J, leaving 7 bases between them. The full variable domain, its missing parts supplied by reference TRBV12-5 and TRBJ1-5, is DARVTQTPRHKVTEMGQEVTMRCQPILGHNTVFWYRQTMMQGLELLAYFRNRAPLDDSGMPKDRFSAEMPDATLATLKIQPSEPRDSAVYFCASGSPGQPQHFGDGTRLSIL.

Of note for this clone: One end of the junction varies from germline; a read error may be responsible. V is TRBV11-3 and J is TRBJ1-1; D call uncertain. Germline V gene lookup returns CDR1 SGHNT and CDR2 YENEEA. The CDR3 length is 10 residues. The CDR3 sequence: CASSQNVVPF. CDR3 DNA sequence: TGTGCCAGCAGTCAGAATGTGGTGCCCTTT. The full variable domain, rest sourced from reference TRBV11-3 and TRBJ1-1, is EAGVVQSPRYKIIEKKQPVAFWCNPISGHNTLYWYLQNLGQGPELLIRYENEEAVDDSQLPKDRFSAERLKGVDSTLKIQPAELGDSAVYLCASSQNVVPFGQGTRLTVV.

The V call is TRBV18, the J call TRBJ2-5; 7 bases line up with TRBD2. Germline trimming cut 3 bases from V and 2 bases from J; bases unmatched to any gene: 6. This CDR3 has 15 amino acids. Germline V gene lookup returns CDR1 KGHSH and CDR2 LQKENI. CDR3 nucleotide sequence: TGTGCCAGCTCACCCGTCGGGGGGAAGCAAGAGACCCAGTACTTC. Translated, it gives CASSPVGGKQETQYF.

The chain employs TRBV11-3 and TRBJ2-1; D is perhaps TRBD1 (6 bases). From germline, CDR1 is SGHNT and CDR2 YENEEA. Trimming cost V 5 bases and J 1 base, with 12 bases left between them. This CDR3 spans 15 amino acids. The CDR3 reads CASSPGTTSYNEQFF. The CDR3, as DNA: TGTGCCAGCAGCCCCGGGACAACTTCCTACAATGAGCAGTTCTTC.

The genes are TRBV30 and TRBJ1-5; the match to TRBD1 covers 9 bases. The CDR3 has 15 residues. CDR1 is GTSNPN, CDR2 SVGIG, per germline (reference sequence). The V gene end was trimmed by 1 base and the J gene end by 2 bases; junction bases not matched to a gene: 3. The CDR3: CAWSARTGGNQPQHF. CDR3 coding DNA: TGTGCCTGGAGTGCTCGGACAGGGGGCAATCAGCCCCAGCATTTT.

The V and J genes are TRBV5-1 and TRBJ1-6, with TRBD1 matching over 8 bases. This CDR3 is 15 amino acids long. Germline V CDR1 and CDR2: SGHRS, YFSETQ. V lost 3 bases, J lost 3 bases, and 2 bases stayed unmatched. As DNA, the CDR3 is TGCGCCAGCAGCTCCGGACAGGGCTATAATTCACCCCTCCACTTT. This gives the protein CASSSGQGYNSPLHF.

The V and J genes are TRBV5-1 and TRBJ2-3; possibly TRBD1 for D (5 bases). Trimming took off 6 bases at V and 0 bases at J, with 11 bases between the two ends. Germline V gives CDR1 SGHRS, CDR2 YFSETQ. The CDR3 has 14 amino acids. Here the CDR3 reads CASKMDISTDTQYF. In DNA, the CDR3 is TGCGCCAGCAAGATGGACATTAGCACAGATACGCAGTATTTT. The whole variable domain, remainder taken from reference TRBV5-1 and TRBJ2-3, is KAGVTQTPRYLIKTRGQQVTLSCSPISGHRSVSWYQQTPGQGLQFLFEYFSETQRNKGNFPGRFSGRQFSNSRSEMNVSTLELGDSALYLCASKMDISTDTQYFGPGTRLTVL.